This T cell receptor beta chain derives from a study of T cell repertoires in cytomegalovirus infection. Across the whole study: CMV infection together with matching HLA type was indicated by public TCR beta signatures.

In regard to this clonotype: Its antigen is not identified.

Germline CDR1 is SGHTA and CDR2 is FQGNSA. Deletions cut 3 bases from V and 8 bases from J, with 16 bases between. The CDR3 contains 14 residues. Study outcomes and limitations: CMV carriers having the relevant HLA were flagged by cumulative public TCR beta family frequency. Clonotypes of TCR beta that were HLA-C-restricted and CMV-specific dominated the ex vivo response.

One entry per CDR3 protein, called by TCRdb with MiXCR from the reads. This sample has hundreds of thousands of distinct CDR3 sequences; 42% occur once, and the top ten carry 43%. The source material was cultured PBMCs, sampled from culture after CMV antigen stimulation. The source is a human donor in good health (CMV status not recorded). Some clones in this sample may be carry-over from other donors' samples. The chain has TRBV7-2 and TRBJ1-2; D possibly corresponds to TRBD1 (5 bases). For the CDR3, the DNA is TGTGCCAGCAGCTTTAGGCAGGGCCAGGGAGGCTACACCTTC. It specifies CASSFRQGQGGYTF.